The source of this TCR beta chain is a study of Ad26.COV2.S vaccination and SARS-CoV-2 variants. About the research overall: The donor participated in the COV1001 trial, in its Ad26.COV2.S arm. Ad26.COV2.S was injected intramuscularly once or twice, 56 days apart.

Noted treatment: about 20 received Ad26.COV2.S at low or high dose, single or two shots; about 5 received placebo; per-sample allocation not given. The samples were gathered on day 63 after the first injection of vaccine or placebo. An adult aged 18-55 years in Boston served as the donor. V trimming: 2 bases; J trimming: 2 bases; junction bases outside the gene matches: 6. Germline CDR1 and CDR2: SGHTA and FQGNSA. CDR3 length equals 16 residues. TCRdb keeps only in-frame clones here, not all; method: immunoSEQ multiplex PCR. In the table there are about 330,000 clones, under 90% of which are singletons.

The clonotype originates from a person between 18 and 59 years old who received the Ad26.COV2.S COVID-19 vaccine or a placebo. V gene TRBV7-2 combines with J gene TRBJ2-3; 8 bases match TRBD2. The source material was peripheral blood, sampled in a trial of Ad26.COV2.S vaccine versus placebo. In nucleotides, the CDR3 is TGTGCCAGCAGCTTATCTGGGACTAGTGCCACAGATACGCAGTATTTT. Protein sequence: CASSLSGTSATDTQYF.